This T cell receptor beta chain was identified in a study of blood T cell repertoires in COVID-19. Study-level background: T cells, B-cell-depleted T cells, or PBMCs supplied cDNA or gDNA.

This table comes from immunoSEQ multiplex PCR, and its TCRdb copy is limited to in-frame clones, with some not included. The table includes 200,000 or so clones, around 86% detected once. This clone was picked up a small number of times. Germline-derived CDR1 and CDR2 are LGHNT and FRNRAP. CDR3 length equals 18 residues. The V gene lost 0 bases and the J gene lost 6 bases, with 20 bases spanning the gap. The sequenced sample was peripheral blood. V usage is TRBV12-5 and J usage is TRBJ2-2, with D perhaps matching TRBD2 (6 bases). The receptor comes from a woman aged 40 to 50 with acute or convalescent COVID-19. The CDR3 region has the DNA TGTGCTAGTGGTTTGGTATTTGACGGGAGTATTCGCCCCGGGGAGCTGTTTTTT. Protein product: CASGLVFDGSIRPGELFF.